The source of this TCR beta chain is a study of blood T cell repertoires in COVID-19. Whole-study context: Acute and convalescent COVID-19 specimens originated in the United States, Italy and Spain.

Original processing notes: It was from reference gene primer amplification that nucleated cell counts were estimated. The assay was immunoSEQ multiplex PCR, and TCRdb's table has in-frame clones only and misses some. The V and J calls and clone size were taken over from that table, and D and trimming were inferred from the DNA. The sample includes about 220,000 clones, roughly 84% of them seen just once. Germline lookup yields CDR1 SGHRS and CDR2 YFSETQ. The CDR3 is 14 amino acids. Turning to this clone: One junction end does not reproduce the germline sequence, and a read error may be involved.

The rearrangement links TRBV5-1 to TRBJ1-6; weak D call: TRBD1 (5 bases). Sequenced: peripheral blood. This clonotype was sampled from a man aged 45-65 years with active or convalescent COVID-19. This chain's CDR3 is CASSLAQDKSPLHF. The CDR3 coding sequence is TGCGCCAGCAGCTTGGCACAGGATAAATCACCCCTCCACTTT.